This T cell receptor (beta chain) stems from a study of T cell responses to AZD1222 COVID-19 vaccine. With V trimmed by 3 bases and J by 0 bases, 8 bases remained unmatched. CDR1 and CDR2 (germline): SGHRS, YFSETQ. The CDR3 has 17 amino acids. Here immunoSEQ multiplex PCR was the method, and the copy in TCRdb shows in-frame clones only, minus some. The table includes about 130,000 clones, about nine tenths detected once. This clone was detected only once. The chain has TRBV5-1 and TRBJ2-3; 9 bases are a match to TRBD2. The sequence derives from an adult who received the AZD1222 COVID-19 vaccine. Sequencing was performed on peripheral blood, taken 28 days after the second AZD1222 dose. The CDR3 coding sequence is TGCGCCAGCAGCTCGGGTAGCGGGAGCCAGAGCACAGATACGCAGTATTTT. Protein: CASSSGSGSQSTDTQYF.